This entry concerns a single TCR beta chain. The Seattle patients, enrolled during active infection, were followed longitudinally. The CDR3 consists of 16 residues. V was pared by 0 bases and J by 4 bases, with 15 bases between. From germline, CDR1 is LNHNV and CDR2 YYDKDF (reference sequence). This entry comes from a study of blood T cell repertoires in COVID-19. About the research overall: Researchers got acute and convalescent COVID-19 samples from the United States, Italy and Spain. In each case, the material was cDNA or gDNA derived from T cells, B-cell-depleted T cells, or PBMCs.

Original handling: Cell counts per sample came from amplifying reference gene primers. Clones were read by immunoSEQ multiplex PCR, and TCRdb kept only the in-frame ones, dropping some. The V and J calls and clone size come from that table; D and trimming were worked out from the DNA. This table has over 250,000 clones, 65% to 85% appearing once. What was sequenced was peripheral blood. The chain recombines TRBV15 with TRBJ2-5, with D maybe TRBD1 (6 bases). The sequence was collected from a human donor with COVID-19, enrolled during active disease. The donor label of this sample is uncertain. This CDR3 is CATSRDSSEGGETQYF. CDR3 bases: TGTGCCACCAGCAGAGATTCGAGTGAAGGGGGAGAGACCCAGTACTTC.